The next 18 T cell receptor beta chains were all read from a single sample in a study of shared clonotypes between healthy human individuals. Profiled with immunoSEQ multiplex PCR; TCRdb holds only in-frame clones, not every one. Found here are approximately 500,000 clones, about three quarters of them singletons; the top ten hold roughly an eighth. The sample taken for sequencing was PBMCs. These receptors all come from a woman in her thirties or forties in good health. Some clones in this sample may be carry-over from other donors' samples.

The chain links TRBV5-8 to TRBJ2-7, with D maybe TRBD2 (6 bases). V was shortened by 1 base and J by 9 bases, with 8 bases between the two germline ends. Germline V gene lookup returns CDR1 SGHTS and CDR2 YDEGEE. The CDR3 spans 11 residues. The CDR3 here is CASSLNSGQYF. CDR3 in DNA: TGTGCCAGCAGCTTGAATAGCGGGCAGTACTTC.

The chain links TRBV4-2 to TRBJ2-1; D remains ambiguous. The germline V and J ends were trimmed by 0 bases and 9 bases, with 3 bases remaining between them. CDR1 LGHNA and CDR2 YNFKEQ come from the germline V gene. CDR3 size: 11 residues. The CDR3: CASSQEAEQFF. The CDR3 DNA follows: TGTGCCAGCAGCCAAGAGGCTGAGCAGTTCTTC.

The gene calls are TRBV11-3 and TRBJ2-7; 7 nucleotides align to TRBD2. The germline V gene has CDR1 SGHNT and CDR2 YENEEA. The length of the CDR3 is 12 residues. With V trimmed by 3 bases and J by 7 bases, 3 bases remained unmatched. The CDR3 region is CASSFTGGEQYF. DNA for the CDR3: TGTGCCAGCAGCTTTACCGGGGGGGAGCAGTACTTC.

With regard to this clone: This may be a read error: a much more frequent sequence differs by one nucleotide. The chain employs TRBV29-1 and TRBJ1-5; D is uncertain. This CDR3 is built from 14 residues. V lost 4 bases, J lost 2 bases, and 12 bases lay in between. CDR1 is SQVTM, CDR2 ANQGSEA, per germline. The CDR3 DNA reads TGCAGCGTTGCCGAGGGCTATGGCAATCAGCCCCAGCATTTT. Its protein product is CSVAEGYGNQPQHF.

The CDR3 is CASSLSSGRYNEQFF. The CDR3, as DNA: TGTGCCAGCAGCTTAAGCAGTGGTCGGTACAATGAGCAGTTCTTC. V is TRBV11-2 and J is TRBJ2-1; no clear D. CDR3 length: 15 residues. Germline V gene lookup returns CDR1 SGHAT and CDR2 FQNNGV. Trimming left V 2 bases short and J 4 bases short, with 12 bases between.

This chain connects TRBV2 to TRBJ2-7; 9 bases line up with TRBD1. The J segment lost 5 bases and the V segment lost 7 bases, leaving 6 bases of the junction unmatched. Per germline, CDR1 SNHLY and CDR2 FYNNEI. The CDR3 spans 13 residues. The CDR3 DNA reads TGTGCCAGCAACCGGGACAGGGTTGACGAGCAGTACTTC. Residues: CASNRDRVDEQYF.

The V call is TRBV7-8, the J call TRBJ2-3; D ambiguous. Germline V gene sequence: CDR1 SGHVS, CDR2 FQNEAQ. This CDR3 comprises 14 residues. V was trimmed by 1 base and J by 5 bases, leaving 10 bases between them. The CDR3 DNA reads TGTGCCAGCAGCTTAGAGTGGGTGGGAGATACGCAGTATTTT. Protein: CASSLEWVGDTQYF.

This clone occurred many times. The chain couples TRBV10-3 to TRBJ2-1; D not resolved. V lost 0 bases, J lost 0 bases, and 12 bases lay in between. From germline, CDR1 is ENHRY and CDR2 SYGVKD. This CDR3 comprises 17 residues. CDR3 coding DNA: TGTGCCATCAGTGAGTCCATCCAAGAGACCTCCTACAATGAGCAGTTCTTC. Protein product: CAISESIQETSYNEQFF.

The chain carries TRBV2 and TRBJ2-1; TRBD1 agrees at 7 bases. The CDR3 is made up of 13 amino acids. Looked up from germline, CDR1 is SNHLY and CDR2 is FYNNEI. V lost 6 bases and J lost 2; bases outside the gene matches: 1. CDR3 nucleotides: TGTGCCAGCAGGCAGGGGGCCTACAATGAGCAGTTCTTC. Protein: CASRQGAYNEQFF.

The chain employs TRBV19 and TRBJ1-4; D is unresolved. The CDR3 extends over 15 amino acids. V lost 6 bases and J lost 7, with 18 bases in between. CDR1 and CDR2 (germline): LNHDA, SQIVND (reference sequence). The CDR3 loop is CASSLRPRLAEKLFF. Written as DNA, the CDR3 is TGTGCCAGTAGCCTTCGCCCCCGGCTGGCTGAAAAACTGTTTTTT.

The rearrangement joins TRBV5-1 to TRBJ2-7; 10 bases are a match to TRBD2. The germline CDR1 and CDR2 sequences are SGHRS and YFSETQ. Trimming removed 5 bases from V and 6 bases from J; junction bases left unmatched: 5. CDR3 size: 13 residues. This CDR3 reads CASRSSGRGEQYF. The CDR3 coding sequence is TGCGCCAGCAGGTCTAGCGGGAGAGGCGAGCAGTACTTC.

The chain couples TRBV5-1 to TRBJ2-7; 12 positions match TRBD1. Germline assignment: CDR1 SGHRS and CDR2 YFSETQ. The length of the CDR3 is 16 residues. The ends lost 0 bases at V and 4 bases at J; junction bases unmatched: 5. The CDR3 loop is CASSLDPGQGAYEQYF. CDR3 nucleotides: TGCGCCAGCAGCTTGGACCCGGGACAGGGGGCTTACGAGCAGTACTTC.

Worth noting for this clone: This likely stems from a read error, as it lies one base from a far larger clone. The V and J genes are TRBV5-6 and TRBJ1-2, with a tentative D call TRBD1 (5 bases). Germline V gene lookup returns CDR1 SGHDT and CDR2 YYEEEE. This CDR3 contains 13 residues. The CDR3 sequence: CAGSLWDHYGYTF. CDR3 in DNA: TGTGCCGGCAGCTTGTGGGACCACTATGGCTACACCTTC.

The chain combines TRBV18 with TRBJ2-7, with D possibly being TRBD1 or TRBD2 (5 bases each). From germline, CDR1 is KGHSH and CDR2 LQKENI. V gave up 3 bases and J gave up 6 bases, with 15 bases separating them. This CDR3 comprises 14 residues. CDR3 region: CASSPGDQPPEQYF. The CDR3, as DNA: TGTGCCAGCTCACCTGGGGACCAACCCCCCGAGCAGTACTTC.

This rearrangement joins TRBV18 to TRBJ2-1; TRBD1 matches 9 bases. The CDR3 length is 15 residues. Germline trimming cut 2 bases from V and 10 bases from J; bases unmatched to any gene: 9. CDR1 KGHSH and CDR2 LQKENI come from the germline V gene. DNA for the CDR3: TGTGCCAGCTCACCATCCGGGACAGGGCTAGGGGAGCAGTTCTTC. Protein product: CASSPSGTGLGEQFF.

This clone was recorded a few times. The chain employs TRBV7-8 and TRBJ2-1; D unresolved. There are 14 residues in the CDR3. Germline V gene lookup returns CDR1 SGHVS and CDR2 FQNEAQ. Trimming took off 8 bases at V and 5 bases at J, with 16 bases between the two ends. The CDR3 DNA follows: TGTGCCAGCGCTGAATCAGGTCCGGACAATGAGCAGTTCTTC. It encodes CASAESGPDNEQFF.

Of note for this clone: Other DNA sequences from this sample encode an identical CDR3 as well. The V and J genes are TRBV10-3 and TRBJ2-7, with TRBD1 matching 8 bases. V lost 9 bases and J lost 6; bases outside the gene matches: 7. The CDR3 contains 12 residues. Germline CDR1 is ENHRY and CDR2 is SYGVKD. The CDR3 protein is CAITGDRTEQYF. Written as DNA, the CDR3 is TGTGCCATTACGGGGGACAGGACCGAGCAGTACTTC.

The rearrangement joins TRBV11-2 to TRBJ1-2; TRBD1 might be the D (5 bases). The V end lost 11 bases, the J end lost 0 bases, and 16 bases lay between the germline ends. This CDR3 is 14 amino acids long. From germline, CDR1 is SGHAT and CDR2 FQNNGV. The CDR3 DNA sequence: TGTGCCGACCCCAGGGAGGGACCTAACTATGGCTACACCTTC. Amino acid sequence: CADPREGPNYGYTF.